This T cell receptor beta chain was found in a study of response to subunit inactivated influenza vaccine. Findings of the study overall: New T cells are recruited in small numbers by each seasonal influenza vaccination, according to the authors' suggestion.

Trimming removed 6 bases from V and 4 bases from J; junction bases left unmatched: 12. The CDR3 covers 15 residues. CDR1 is DFQATT and CDR2 is SNEGSKA in the germline V gene (reference sequence). TCRdb called the RT-PCR reads again in MiXCR, with one record for every CDR3 protein. This sample has about 520,000 distinct CDR3 sequences, with about 7.2% found just once. Comments on this clonotype: Its antigen is currently unknown.

The V call is TRBV20-1, the J call TRBJ2-3, with 8 bases lining up with TRBD2. The sequence was collected from a man aged 50-75 years who received an inactivated influenza vaccine. The sample consisted of PBMCs from blood, taken around 25 months after vaccination. CDR3 nucleotides: TGCAGTGCGTCCGGGTTTAGCGGGGACGCAGATACGCAGTATTTT. Encoded protein: CSASGFSGDADTQYF.